This record concerns one TCR beta chain sequence. Source study methods: Amplification with reference gene primers provided the estimates of nucleated cell counts. Method: immunoSEQ multiplex PCR; TCRdb's copy keeps in-frame clones and lacks some. D and trimming come from the DNA, and the V and J calls and clone size come from that table. This table holds 130,000 to 150,000 clones, 85% found once. This CDR3 spans 12 amino acids. V lost 2 bases to trimming and J lost 5 bases, with 4 bases between them. CDR1 MRHNA and CDR2 SNTAGT come from the germline V gene. This sample stems from a study of blood T cell repertoires in COVID-19. Whole-study context: The study drew acute and convalescent COVID-19 samples from the United States, Italy and Spain. Sample material is recorded as cDNA or gDNA derived from T cells, B-cell-depleted T cells, or PBMCs.

The chain has TRBV6-4 and TRBJ2-1; no definite D call. Sequenced sample: peripheral blood. The TCR comes from a woman aged 40 to 50 with active or convalescent COVID-19. In DNA, the CDR3 is TGTGCCAGCAGTGACCGGGACAATGAGCAGTTCTTC. Protein sequence: CASSDRDNEQFF.